This is a list of T cell receptor beta chains from one sample in a study of T cells in Graves' hyperthyroidism and ophthalmopathy. TCRdb re-derived calls from the multiplex PCR reads in MiXCR, one entry per CDR3 protein. The sample shows hundreds of thousands of distinct CDR3 sequences, about 45% of them seen only once. Sequencing was done on a sample of peripheral blood or thyroid tissue (not recorded which). The receptors originated from a woman under 30 with Graves' hyperthyroidism. CDR3s include the opening cysteine and the closing phenylalanine or tryptophan. The D gene is left open where the match is weak. Clone size, where shown, is once, few, many, or a class for clones that have expanded.

d_gene,v_gene,abundance,j_gene,CDR3aa,CDR3nt
TRBD1,TRBV19,-,TRBJ1-6,CASSKAGGAGSPLHF,TGTGCCAGTAGTAAGGCAGGGGGCGCCGGGTCACCCCTCCACTTT
-,TRBV7-2,-,TRBJ1-5,CASSADQPQHF,TGTGCCAGCAGCGCCGATCAGCCCCAGCATTTT
TRBD2,TRBV9,-,TRBJ2-5,CASSQPSGGQETQYF,TGTGCCAGCAGCCAACCTAGCGGGGGCCAAGAGACCCAGTACTTC
-,TRBV29-1,once,TRBJ2-7,CSGAPDEQYF,TGCAGCGGGGCGCCAGACGAGCAGTACTTC
TRBD1,TRBV20-1,-,TRBJ1-5,CSASPGQGRRPQHF,TGCAGTGCTAGTCCGGGACAGGGACGACGGCCCCAGCATTTT
-,TRBV10-2,-,TRBJ2-5,CASSESTLSIETQYF,TGCGCCAGCAGTGAGTCGACTTTGAGCATTGAGACCCAGTACTTC
-,TRBV10-1,few,TRBJ2-7,CATSPGSRYEQYF,TGCGCCACCAGCCCCGGGTCCCGCTACGAGCAGTACTTC
TRBD2,TRBV20-1,once,TRBJ2-7,CSASGRPTLQQYF,TGCAGTGCTAGCGGGAGGCCCACTTTGCAGCAGTACTTC
TRBD1,TRBV29-1,-,TRBJ2-5,CSILTGDGGKTQYF,TGCAGCATCCTGACAGGGGACGGTGGGAAGACCCAGTACTTC
-,TRBV19,few,TRBJ1-4,CASSHRRTDNEKLFF,TGTGCCAGTAGCCACCGACGGACAGATAATGAAAAACTGTTTTTT
TRBD2,TRBV7-2,-,TRBJ2-1,CASSLGLADEQFF,TGTGCCAGCAGCCTAGGACTAGCCGATGAGCAGTTCTTC
-,TRBV29-1,-,TRBJ1-1,CSVEKGETEAFF,TGCAGCGTGGAGAAGGGAGAGACTGAAGCTTTCTTT
TRBD2,TRBV15,-,TRBJ2-7,CATSRDQAVGGRRYNEQYF,TGTGCCACCAGCAGAGATCAAGCCGTGGGCGGGAGAAGGTACAATGAGCAGTACTTC
-,TRBV7-9,few,TRBJ1-2,CASSFDGNYGYTF,TGTGCCAGCAGCTTCGACGGGAACTATGGCTACACCTTC
TRBD1,TRBV29-1,many,TRBJ1-1,CSVRTGRTEAFF,TGCAGCGTTCGGACAGGGCGGACTGAAGCTTTCTTT
TRBD1,TRBV15,many,TRBJ2-6,CATSNRDSDSGANVLTF,TGTGCCACCAGCAACCGGGACAGCGACTCTGGGGCCAACGTCCTGACTTTC
-,TRBV19,-,TRBJ1-5,CASSPRQDSNQPQHF,TGTGCCAGTAGTCCTCGACAGGACAGCAATCAGCCCCAGCATTTT
TRBD1,TRBV9,few,TRBJ2-7,CASSNRDRSYEQYF,TGTGCCAGCAGCAACCGGGACAGGTCCTACGAGCAGTACTTC
TRBD2,TRBV7-7,few,TRBJ2-5,CASSRAPLLAGLQETQYF,TGTGCTAGCAGCCGGGCCCCCTTACTAGCGGGCCTCCAAGAGACCCAGTACTTC
-,TRBV4-1,once,TRBJ2-5,CASSHDLAAETQYF,TGCGCCAGCAGCCACGACTTGGCCGCAGAGACCCAGTACTTC
-,TRBV12-3/TRBV12-4,few,TRBJ1-4,CASSFWGLEEKLFF,TGTGCCAGCAGTTTTTGGGGGCTGGAGGAAAAACTGTTTTTT
-,TRBV12-3/TRBV12-4,-,TRBJ1-1,CASGNTRYLTSTEAFF,TGTGCTAGTGGCAACACCCGTTATTTAACGAGCACTGAAGCTTTCTTT
TRBD2,TRBV20-1,few,TRBJ2-7,CSARGVSKGLAGTYEQYF,TGCAGTGCTAGAGGCGTTTCTAAGGGGCTAGCGGGGACCTACGAGCAGTACTTC
-,TRBV3-1,-,TRBJ2-7,CASSQDAGGNVYEQYF,TGTGCCAGCAGCCAAGATGCCGGCGGGAACGTATACGAGCAGTACTTC
-,TRBV10-2,-,TRBJ1-1,CASTSRTEAFF,TGTGCCAGCACCTCACGCACTGAAGCTTTCTTT
-,TRBV24-1,few,TRBJ2-5,CATSGGRVEQETQYF,TGTGCCACCAGTGGTGGCAGGGTGGAGCAAGAGACCCAGTACTTC
-,TRBV6-6,few,TRBJ2-7,CASREGAYEQYF,TGTGCCAGCAGGGAGGGAGCCTACGAGCAGTACTTC
TRBD1,TRBV20-1,-,TRBJ1-5,CSARGDRNQPQHF,TGCAGTGCTAGGGGGGACAGAAATCAGCCCCAGCATTTT
-,TRBV15,-,TRBJ2-6,CATSRDREGANVLTF,TGTGCCACCAGCAGAGACCGGGAAGGGGCCAACGTCCTGACTTTC
-,TRBV29-1,few,TRBJ2-7,CSVEDTETYEQYF,TGCAGCGTTGAAGACACAGAAACCTACGAGCAGTACTTC
-,TRBV19,few,TRBJ1-6,CASSKQGDNSPLHF,TGTGCCAGTAGTAAACAGGGAGATAATTCACCCCTCCACTTT
-,TRBV7-2,-,TRBJ2-7,CASSVDADAAYEQYF,TGTGCCAGCAGCGTAGATGCGGACGCAGCTTACGAGCAGTACTTC
TRBD2,TRBV7-3,few,TRBJ2-7,CASSPREGVVEQYF,TGTGCCAGCAGCCCCAGGGAGGGAGTAGTGGAGCAGTACTTC
-,TRBV5-1,many,TRBJ1-2,CASSYDSQGHYGYTF,TGCGCCAGCAGCTACGACAGCCAGGGACACTATGGCTACACCTTC
-,TRBV7-9,many,TRBJ2-5,CASSFGQETQYF,TGTGCCAGCAGCTTCGGCCAAGAGACCCAGTACTTC
-,TRBV7-9,-,TRBJ2-2,CASSPGVRGNTGELFF,TGTGCCAGCAGTCCGGGGGTGCGGGGCAACACCGGGGAGCTGTTTTTT
-,TRBV29-1,-,TRBJ1-2,CSVGGRGRSGYTF,TGCAGCGTTGGAGGCAGGGGACGTTCTGGCTACACCTTC
-,TRBV11-2,-,TRBJ1-3,CASNHWREIGNTIYF,TGTGCCAGCAACCATTGGAGGGAGATCGGAAACACCATATATTTT
-,TRBV29-1,many,TRBJ1-2,CLAGRDAGYTF,TGCCTGGCCGGAAGGGATGCTGGCTACACCTTC
-,TRBV7-9,-,TRBJ1-4,CASSVSSRATNEKLFF,TGTGCCAGCAGCGTTAGTTCCAGGGCAACTAATGAAAAACTGTTTTTT
-,TRBV11-3,-,TRBJ1-5,CASSLEADQPQHF,TGTGCCAGCAGCTTAGAAGCAGATCAGCCCCAGCATTTT
-,TRBV19,-,TRBJ1-4,CASAPGGTTNEKLFF,TGTGCCAGTGCTCCCGGCGGGACAACTAATGAAAAACTGTTTTTT
-,TRBV24-1,many,TRBJ1-2,CATSDLRTEYGYTF,TGTGCCACCAGTGATTTACGGACAGAGTATGGCTACACCTTC
-,TRBV7-2,-,TRBJ2-3,CASSMAYTDTQYF,TGTGCCAGCAGCATGGCCTACACAGATACGCAGTATTTT
-,TRBV9,few,TRBJ2-7,CASSESDTYEQYF,TGTGCCAGCAGCGAGAGCGATACCTACGAGCAGTACTTC
-,TRBV20-1,-,TRBJ1-4,CSARDSGDFNEKLFF,TGCAGTGCTAGGGACTCAGGGGACTTTAATGAAAAACTGTTTTTT
-,TRBV7-6,once,TRBJ2-1,CASSPTGRYNEQFF,TGTGCCAGCAGTCCCACCGGCCGCTACAATGAGCAGTTCTTC
-,TRBV2,many,TRBJ1-5,CASSQQDWDQPQHF,TGTGCCAGCAGTCAACAGGATTGGGATCAGCCCCAGCATTTT
-,TRBV2,few,TRBJ2-7,CASSPRDRPYEQYF,TGTGCCAGCAGCCCCCGGGACCGACCCTACGAGCAGTACTTC
-,TRBV7-9,few,TRBJ2-2,CASSALGRNTGELFF,TGTGCCAGCAGCGCCTTGGGGAGGAACACCGGGGAGCTGTTTTTT
-,TRBV7-9,-,TRBJ1-3,CASSLGQAADGNTIYF,TGTGCCAGCAGCTTAGGACAGGCAGCTGATGGAAACACCATATATTTT
-,TRBV10-3,few,TRBJ1-6,CASSGGQSSSPLHF,TGTGCCAGCAGTGGGGGGCAGTCCTCATCACCCCTCCACTTT
-,TRBV7-2,-,TRBJ1-5,CASSLVQGHDQPQHF,TGTGCCAGCAGCTTAGTCCAGGGGCACGATCAGCCCCAGCATTTT
TRBD1,TRBV2,few,TRBJ1-4,CASSERDRGREKLFF,TGTGCCAGCAGTGAACGGGACAGGGGAAGAGAAAAACTGTTTTTT
TRBD1,TRBV19,-,TRBJ1-5,CASHTRDRVDQPQHF,TGTGCCAGTCATACCCGGGACAGGGTGGATCAGCCCCAGCATTTT
TRBD1,TRBV9,many,TRBJ1-2,CASSPQGAYGYTF,TGTGCCAGCAGTCCCCAGGGGGCCTATGGCTACACCTTC
-,TRBV5-1,-,TRBJ2-7,CASSNSGTTFF,TGCGCCAGCAGCAACTCCGGGACGACGTTTTTC
TRBD1,TRBV10-3,many,TRBJ1-6,CAAGQGARESPLHF,TGTGCCGCCGGACAGGGGGCCCGAGAATCACCCCTCCACTTT